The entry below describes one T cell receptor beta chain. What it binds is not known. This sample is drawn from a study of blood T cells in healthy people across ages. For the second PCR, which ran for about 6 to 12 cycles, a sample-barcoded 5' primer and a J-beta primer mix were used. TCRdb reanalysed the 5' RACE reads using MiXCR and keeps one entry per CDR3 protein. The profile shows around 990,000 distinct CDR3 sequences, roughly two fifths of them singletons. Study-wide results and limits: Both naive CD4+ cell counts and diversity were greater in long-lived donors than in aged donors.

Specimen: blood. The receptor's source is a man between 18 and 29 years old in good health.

The CDR3, as DNA: TGCGCCAGCAGCCACTTCGCGGGGAGGGTGAACACTGAAGCTTTCTTT. Protein: CASSHFAGRVNTEAFF. The chain employs TRBV4-3 and TRBJ1-1, with no clear D. The CDR3 runs 16 residues. Germline CDR1 reads LGHNA; CDR2 reads YSLEER. V lost 3 bases to trimming and J lost 0 bases, with 14 bases between them.